These 14 T cell receptor beta chains originate from one sample sequenced in a study of OX40 agonist ivuxolimab in advanced cancers. Repertoires were generated with immunoSEQ multiplex PCR, while TCRdb's copy carries only in-frame clones and drops some. The data contain around 48,000 clones, 60% to 80% of them singletons. The sequencing used CD4+ or CD8+ T cells sorted from blood, collected in a trial of the OX40 agonist ivuxolimab. These receptors were collected from an adult with an advanced solid tumor such as melanoma, head and neck, liver or kidney cancer.

The rearrangement links TRBV2 to TRBJ1-4; D perhaps matches TRBD1 (5 bases). CDR3 length equals 14 residues. The V gene's germline CDR1 is SNHLY and CDR2 FYNNEI. V shed 7 bases and J shed 6 bases, with 15 bases lying between them. As DNA, the CDR3 is TGTGCCAGCAAGTCCTCCGTGGGGGATGAAAAACTGTTTTTT. It encodes CASKSSVGDEKLFF.

The V and J genes are TRBV7-3 and TRBJ2-2, with D hard to call. Germline V gene lookup returns CDR1 SGHTA and CDR2 FQGTGA. V was pared by 7 bases and J by 5 bases, with 11 bases between. CDR3 length: 13 amino acids. CDR3 residues: CASNRAGTGELFF. CDR3 in DNA: TGTGCCAGCAATAGGGCTGGGACCGGGGAGCTGTTTTTT.

This clone is medium-sized within its sample. V is TRBV4-2 and J is TRBJ2-7; 10 bases match TRBD2. The junction had 11 bases not matched to a gene; V was cut back by 1 base and J by 2 bases. The germline gives CDR1 LGHNA, CDR2 YNFKEQ. The CDR3 totals 18 residues. This chain's CDR3 is CASSQGPTTGTSAYEQYF. The CDR3 DNA reads TGTGCCAGCAGCCAAGGACCTACTACCGGGACTAGCGCCTACGAGCAGTACTTC.

This clone was observed a handful of times. This chain uses TRBV7-8 with TRBJ1-5; no reliable D call. CDR1 SGHVS and CDR2 FQNEAQ come from the germline V gene. Trimming left V 1 base short and J 6 bases short, with 4 bases between. The CDR3 loop spans 12 amino acids. The CDR3 region has the DNA TGTGCCAGCAGCTTAGAGGGTCAGCCCCAGCATTTT. Protein product: CASSLEGQPQHF.

This clone was counted a single time. The chain has TRBV11-2 and TRBJ2-1; tentative D call: TRBD1 (6 bases). V was shortened by 3 bases and J by 10 bases, with 22 bases between the two germline ends. Germline V lookup: CDR1 SGHAT, CDR2 FQNNGV. This CDR3 region has 16 residues. The CDR3 DNA reads as TGTGCCAGCAGCTTTCACTGGGGGACATTAACTCGGGAGCAGTTCTTC. Residues: CASSFHWGTLTREQFF. Full variable domain (missing parts from reference TRBV11-2 and TRBJ2-1): EAGVAQSPRYKIIEKRQSVAFWCNPISGHATLYWYQQILGQGPKLLIQFQNNGVVDDSQLPKDRFSAERLKGVDSTLKIQPAKLEDSAVYLCASSFHWGTLTREQFFGPGTRLTVL.

This chain joins TRBV5-1 and TRBJ2-3; the match to TRBD2 covers 7 bases. The CDR3 is 15 amino acids. CDR1 SGHRS and CDR2 YFSETQ come from the germline V gene. The ends lost 2 bases at V and 2 bases at J; junction bases unmatched: 5. The CDR3 DNA follows: TGCGCCAGCAGCTTTGTCGGGAGGACCACAGATACGCAGTATTTT. It is translated as CASSFVGRTTDTQYF. Complete variable domain (other parts from reference TRBV5-1 and TRBJ2-3): KAGVTQTPRYLIKTRGQQVTLSCSPISGHRSVSWYQQTPGQGLQFLFEYFSETQRNKGNFPGRFSGRQFSNSRSEMNVSTLELGDSALYLCASSFVGRTTDTQYFGPGTRLTVL.

The J gene is TRBJ2-1, the V gene TRBV6-1, with D unresolved. Germline V CDR1 and CDR2: MNHNS, SASEGT. The CDR3 has 11 amino acids. Trimming stripped 5 bases from V and 15 bases from J, with 14 bases between. The CDR3 DNA reads TGTGCCAGCAGTCCCCTATTAATCCTGTTCTTC. It translates to CASSPLLILFF.

The gene calls are TRBV6-5 and TRBJ2-3; tentatively, D is TRBD2 (5 bases). Trimming shortened V by 0 bases and J by 4 bases, and 8 bases separated the two germline ends. Germline V lookup: CDR1 MNHEY, CDR2 SVGAGI. This CDR3 contains 14 residues. DNA for the CDR3: TGTGCCAGCAGTTACTCGTACGGGGCAGATACGCAGTATTTT. This sequence encodes CASSYSYGADTQYF.

Written as DNA, the CDR3 is TGTGCCAGCTCATACAGGGAATTGGGCACTGAAGCTTTCTTT. Amino acid sequence: CASSYRELGTEAFF. The V call is TRBV18, the J call TRBJ1-1, with D tentatively TRBD1 (6 bases). Germline CDR1 and CDR2: KGHSH and LQKENI. The ends were cut back, 5 bases at V and 4 bases at J, with 14 bases in the middle. This CDR3 region has 14 residues. Drawing the rest from reference TRBV18 and TRBJ1-1, the complete variable domain is NAGVMQNPRHLVRRRGQEARLRCSPMKGHSHVYWYRQLPEEGLKFMVYLQKENIIDESGMPKERFSAEFPKEGPSILRIQQVVRGDSAAYFCASSYRELGTEAFFGQGTRLTVV.

The genes are TRBV2 and TRBJ2-1; TRBD2 agrees at 9 bases. This CDR3 region has 15 residues. Germline V gene data show CDR1 as SNHLY and CDR2 as FYNNEI. The ends lost 5 bases at V and 3 bases at J; junction bases unmatched: 5. In nucleotides, the CDR3 is TGTGCCAGCAGTTCTAGCGGGATGAGCTACAATGAGCAGTTCTTC. This translates into CASSSSGMSYNEQFF.

This chain links TRBV27 with TRBJ1-4; D gene ambiguous. Trimming shortened V by 6 bases and J by 7 bases, and 18 bases separated the two germline ends. The CDR3 sequence is 15 residues long. CDR1 MNHEY and CDR2 SMNVEV come from the germline V gene (reference sequence). The CDR3 is CASRKSGLAGEKLFF. In nucleotides, the CDR3 is TGTGCCAGCAGAAAGTCCGGGTTAGCAGGTGAAAAACTGTTTTTT.

The chain joins TRBV7-8 to TRBJ2-7; no definite D call. The germline V gene encodes CDR1 SGHVS and CDR2 FQNEAQ. The V end was cut by 0 bases, the J end by 6 bases, with 12 bases between. The CDR3 is made up of 14 amino acids. Here the CDR3 DNA reads TGTGCCAGCAGCTTAGCTTTATGGCCCGGCGAGCAGTACTTC. Translating gives CASSLALWPGEQYF.

This sequence joins TRBV28 and TRBJ2-7, with a weak D call TRBD2 (5 bases). The CDR3 is 14 amino acids. V shed 5 bases and J shed 0 bases, with 11 bases lying between them. Per the germline V gene, CDR1 is MDHEN and CDR2 is SYDVKM. The CDR3 sequence: CASSRTRTSYEQYF. CDR3 in DNA: TGTGCCAGCAGTCGAACTAGAACCTCCTACGAGCAGTACTTC. Full variable domain (rest looked up from reference TRBV28 and TRBJ2-7): DVKVTQSSRYLVKRTGEKVFLECVQDMDHENMFWYRQDPGLGLRLIYFSYDVKMKEKGDIPEGYSVSREKKERFSLILESASTNQTSMYLCASSRTRTSYEQYFGPGTRLTVT.

The chain employs TRBV4-2 and TRBJ2-2; D is uncertain. The V gene lost 2 bases and the J gene lost 9 bases, with 13 bases spanning the gap. Germline lookup yields CDR1 LGHNA and CDR2 YNFKEQ. The CDR3 extends over 14 amino acids. The CDR3, as DNA: TGTGCCAGCAGCCAAACCCAAATGCGTCGGGAGCTGTTTTTT. This encodes CASSQTQMRRELFF.